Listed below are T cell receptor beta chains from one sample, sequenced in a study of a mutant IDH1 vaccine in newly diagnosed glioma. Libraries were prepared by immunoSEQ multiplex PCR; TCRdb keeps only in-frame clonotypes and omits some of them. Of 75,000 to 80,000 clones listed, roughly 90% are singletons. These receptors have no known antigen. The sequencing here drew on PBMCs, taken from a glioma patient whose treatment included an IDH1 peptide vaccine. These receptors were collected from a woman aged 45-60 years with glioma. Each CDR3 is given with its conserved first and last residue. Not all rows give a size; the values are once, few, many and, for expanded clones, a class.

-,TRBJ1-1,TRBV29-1,CSGGDSWNTEAFF
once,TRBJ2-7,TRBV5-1,CASSLVAGNAYEQYF
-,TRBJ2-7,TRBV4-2,CASSQERADSVEQYF
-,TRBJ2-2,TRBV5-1,CASSPAGAVNTGELFF
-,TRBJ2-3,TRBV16,CASSPPLSTDTQYF
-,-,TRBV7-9,CASSLDGTGVEQYF
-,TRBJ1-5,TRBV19,CASARQGGNQPQHF
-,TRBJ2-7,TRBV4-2,CASSPGPTYEQYF
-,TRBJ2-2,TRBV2,CASSWTGTGELFF
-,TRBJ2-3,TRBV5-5,CASSFRVFGTDTQYF
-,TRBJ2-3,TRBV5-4,CASSLAGTGGRHYTDTQYF
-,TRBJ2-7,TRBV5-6,CASNILAGLYEQYF
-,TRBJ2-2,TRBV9,CASSVDPSGSRTGELFF
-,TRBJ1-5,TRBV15,CATSRGEGQPQHF
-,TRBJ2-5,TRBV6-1,CASSPLGETQYF
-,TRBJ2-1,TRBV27,CASSSPVTLYNEQFF
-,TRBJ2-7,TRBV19,CASRVSGRRPYEQYF
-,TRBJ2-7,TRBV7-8,CASSPRPVTYEQYF
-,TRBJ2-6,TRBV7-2,CASSLSPSGFSGANVLTF
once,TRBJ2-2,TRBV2,CASRATSGSVGELFF
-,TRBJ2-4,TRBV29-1,CSVEAGMGNIQYF
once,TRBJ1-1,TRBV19,CASTRQGAGTEAFF
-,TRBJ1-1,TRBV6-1,CASSERAYTEAFF
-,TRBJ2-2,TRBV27,CASRLWGSNTGELFF
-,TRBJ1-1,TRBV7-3,CASSLRNLGEAFF
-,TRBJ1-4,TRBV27,CASSLGTPATNEKLFF
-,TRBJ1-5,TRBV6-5,CASSWAPNQPQHF
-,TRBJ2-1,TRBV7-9,CASSLAVTDEQFF
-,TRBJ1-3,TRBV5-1,CASSLGGFGNTIYF
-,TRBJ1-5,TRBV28,CASSLDGTGLNQPQHF
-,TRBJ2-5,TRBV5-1,CASSLDLAVWGETQYF
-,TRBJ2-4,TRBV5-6,CASSLDLASGRLAKNIQYF
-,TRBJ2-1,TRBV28,CATHRGTSVYNEQFF
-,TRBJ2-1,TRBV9,CASSVAGRGNYNEQFF
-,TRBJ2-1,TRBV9,CASSVTGTGSYNEQFF
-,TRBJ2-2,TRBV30,CAWTAGRELFF
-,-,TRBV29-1,CSVTGTGFYEQYF
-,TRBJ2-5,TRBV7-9,CASSYGTGGQETQYF
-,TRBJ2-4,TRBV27,CASSSMNIQYF
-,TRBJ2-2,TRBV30,CAWRGLAGHPTGELFF
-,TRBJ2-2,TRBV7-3,CASSLNGGANTGELFF
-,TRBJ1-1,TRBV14,CASTPGRDSTEAFF
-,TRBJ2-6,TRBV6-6,CASRQGVGGANVLTF
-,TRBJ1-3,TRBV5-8,CASSLYTGNTIYF
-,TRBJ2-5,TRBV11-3,CASSLGASGDQETQYF
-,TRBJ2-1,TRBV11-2,CASSLGVAEQFF
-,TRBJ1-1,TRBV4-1,CASSQAPLTGGEAFF
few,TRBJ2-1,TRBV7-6,CASSLRTSVGGAYNEQFF
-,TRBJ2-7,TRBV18,CASSPPLTSGYSYEQYF
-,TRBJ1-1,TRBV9,CASSVSGGNTEAFF
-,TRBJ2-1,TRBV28,CASTTRVDQYNEQFF
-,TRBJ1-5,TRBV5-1,CASSQTGIGNQPQHF
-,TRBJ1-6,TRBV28,CASSFGTGGSPLHF
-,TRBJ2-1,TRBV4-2,CASSPTSGDTILSLSSYNEQFF